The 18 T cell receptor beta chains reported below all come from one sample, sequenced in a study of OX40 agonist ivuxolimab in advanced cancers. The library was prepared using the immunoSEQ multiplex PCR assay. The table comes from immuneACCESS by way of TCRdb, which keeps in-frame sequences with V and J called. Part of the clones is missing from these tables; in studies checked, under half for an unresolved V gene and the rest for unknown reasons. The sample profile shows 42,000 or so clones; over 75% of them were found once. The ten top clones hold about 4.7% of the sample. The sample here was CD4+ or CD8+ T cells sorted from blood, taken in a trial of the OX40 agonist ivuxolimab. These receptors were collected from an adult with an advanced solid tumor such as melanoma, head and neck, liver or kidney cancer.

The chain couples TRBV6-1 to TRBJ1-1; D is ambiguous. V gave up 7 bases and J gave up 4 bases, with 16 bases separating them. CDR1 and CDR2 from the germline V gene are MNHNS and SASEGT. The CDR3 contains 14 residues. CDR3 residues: CASTEWGTGTEAFF. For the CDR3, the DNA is TGTGCCAGCACCGAGTGGGGAACGGGCACTGAAGCTTTCTTT.

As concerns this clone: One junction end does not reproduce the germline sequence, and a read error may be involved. This CDR3 is CASSQLGLGKQYF. The CDR3 DNA reads TGCGCCAGCAGCCAACTGGGCCTTGGAAAGCAGTACTTT. The gene calls are TRBV4-3 and TRBJ2-7; D remains unclear. There are 13 residues in the CDR3. Per the germline V gene, CDR1 is LGHNA and CDR2 is YSLEER.

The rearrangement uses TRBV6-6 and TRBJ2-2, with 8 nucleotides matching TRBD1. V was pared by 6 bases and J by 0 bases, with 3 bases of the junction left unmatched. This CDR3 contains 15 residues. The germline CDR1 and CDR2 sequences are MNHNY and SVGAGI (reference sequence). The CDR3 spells CASSLQGANTGELFF. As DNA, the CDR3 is TGTGCCAGCAGCTTACAGGGGGCGAACACCGGGGAGCTGTTTTTT.

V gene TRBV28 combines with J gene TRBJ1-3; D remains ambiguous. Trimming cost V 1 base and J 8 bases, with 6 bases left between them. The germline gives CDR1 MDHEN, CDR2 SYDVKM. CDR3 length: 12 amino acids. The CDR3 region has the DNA TGTGCCAGCAGTTTATCTCCTCACACCATATATTTT. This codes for CASSLSPHTIYF.

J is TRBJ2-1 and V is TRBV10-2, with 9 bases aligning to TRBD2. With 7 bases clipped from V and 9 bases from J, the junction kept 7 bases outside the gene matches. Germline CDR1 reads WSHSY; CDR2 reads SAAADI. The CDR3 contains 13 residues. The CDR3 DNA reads TGCGCCAGCACCCCGGCGGGGGGGCCTGAGCAGTTCTTC. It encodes CASTPAGGPEQFF.

For the CDR3, the DNA is TGTGCCAGCAGTTTATCGTCCGGGACAGGCGAGACCCAGTACTTC. This translates into CASSLSSGTGETQYF. This chain joins TRBV27 and TRBJ2-5; 8 bases match TRBD1. The CDR3 is 15 amino acids. Germline CDR1 reads MNHEY; CDR2 reads SMNVEV (reference sequence). The trim removed 0 bases at V and 5 bases at J, leaving 5 bases unmatched.

CDR3 coding DNA: TGTGCCAGTTCAATGGGGGACCGCGCCTACCAAGAGACCCAGTACTTC. Its translation: CASSMGDRAYQETQYF. This chain links TRBV19 with TRBJ2-5; D possibly uses TRBD1 or TRBD2 (5 bases each). The CDR3 is made up of 16 amino acids. Per the germline V gene, CDR1 is LNHDA and CDR2 is SQIVND (reference sequence). Trimming left V 8 bases short and J 0 bases short, with 19 bases between.

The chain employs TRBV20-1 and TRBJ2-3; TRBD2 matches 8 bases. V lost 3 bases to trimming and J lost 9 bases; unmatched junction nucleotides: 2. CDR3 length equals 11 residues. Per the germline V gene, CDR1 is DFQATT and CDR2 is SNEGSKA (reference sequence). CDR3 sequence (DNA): TGCAGTGCTAGGACTAGCGCGACGCAGTATTTT. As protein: CSARTSATQYF.

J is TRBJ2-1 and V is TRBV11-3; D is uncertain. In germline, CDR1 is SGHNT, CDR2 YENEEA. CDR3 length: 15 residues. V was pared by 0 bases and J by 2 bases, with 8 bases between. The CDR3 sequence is CASSLDYVTYNEQFF. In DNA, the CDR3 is TGTGCCAGCAGCTTAGACTATGTAACCTACAATGAGCAGTTCTTC.

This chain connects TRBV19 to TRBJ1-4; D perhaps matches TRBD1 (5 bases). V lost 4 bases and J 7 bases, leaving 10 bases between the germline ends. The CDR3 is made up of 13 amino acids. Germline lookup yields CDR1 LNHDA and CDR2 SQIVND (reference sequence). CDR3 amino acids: CASSNQGSEKLFF. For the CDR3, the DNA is TGTGCCAGTAGTAACCAGGGTAGTGAAAAACTGTTTTTT.

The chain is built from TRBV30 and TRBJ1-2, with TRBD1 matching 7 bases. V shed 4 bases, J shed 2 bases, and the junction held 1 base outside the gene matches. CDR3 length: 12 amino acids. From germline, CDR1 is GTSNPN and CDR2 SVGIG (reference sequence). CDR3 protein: CAWKGQNYGYTF. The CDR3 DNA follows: TGTGCCTGGAAGGGACAGAACTATGGCTACACCTTC.

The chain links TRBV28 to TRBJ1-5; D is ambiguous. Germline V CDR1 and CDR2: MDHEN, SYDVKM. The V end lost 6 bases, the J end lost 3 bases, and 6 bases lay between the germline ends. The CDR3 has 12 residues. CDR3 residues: CASSESNQPQHF. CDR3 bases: TGTGCCAGCAGCGAGTCCAATCAGCCCCAGCATTTT.

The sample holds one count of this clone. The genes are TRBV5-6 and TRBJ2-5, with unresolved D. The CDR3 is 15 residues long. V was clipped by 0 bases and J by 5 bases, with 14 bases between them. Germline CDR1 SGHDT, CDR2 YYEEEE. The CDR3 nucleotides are TGTGCCAGCAGCTTGGGTTTTTCCGTCGGGGAGACCCAGTACTTC. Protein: CASSLGFSVGETQYF.

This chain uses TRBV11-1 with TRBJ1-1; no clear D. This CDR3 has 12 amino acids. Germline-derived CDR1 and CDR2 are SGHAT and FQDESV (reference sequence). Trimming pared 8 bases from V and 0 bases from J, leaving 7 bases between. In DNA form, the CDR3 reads TGTGCCAGCCAATCCCTGAACACTGAAGCTTTCTTT. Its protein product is CASQSLNTEAFF.

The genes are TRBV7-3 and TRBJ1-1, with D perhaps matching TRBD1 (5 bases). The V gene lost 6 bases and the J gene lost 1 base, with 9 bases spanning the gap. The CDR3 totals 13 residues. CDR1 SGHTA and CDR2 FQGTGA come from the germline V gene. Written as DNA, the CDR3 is TGTGCCAGCAGTCCCACAGGGAACACTGAAGCTTTCTTT. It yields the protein CASSPTGNTEAFF. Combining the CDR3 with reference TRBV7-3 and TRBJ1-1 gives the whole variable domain GAGVSQTPSNKVTEKGKYVELRCDPISGHTALYWYRQSLGQGPEFLIYFQGTGAADDSGLPNDRFFAVRPEGSVSTLKIQRTERGDSAVYLCASSPTGNTEAFFGQGTRLTVV.

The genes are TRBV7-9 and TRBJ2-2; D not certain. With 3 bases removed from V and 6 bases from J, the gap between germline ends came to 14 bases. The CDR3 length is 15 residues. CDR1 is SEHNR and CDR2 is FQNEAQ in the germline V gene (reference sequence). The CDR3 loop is CASSFFSPVAGELFF. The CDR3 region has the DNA TGTGCCAGCAGCTTTTTCAGTCCAGTGGCCGGGGAGCTGTTTTTT.

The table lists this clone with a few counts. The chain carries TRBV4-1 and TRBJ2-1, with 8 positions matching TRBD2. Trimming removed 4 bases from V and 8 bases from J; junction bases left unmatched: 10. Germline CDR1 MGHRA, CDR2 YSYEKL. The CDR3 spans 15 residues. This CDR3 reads CASSRQRELSYEQFF. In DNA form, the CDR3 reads TGCGCCAGCAGCCGACAGCGGGAGCTTTCGTATGAGCAGTTCTTC.

The CDR3 coding sequence is TGTGCCAGCAGCCCCATGAATTCACCCCTCCACTTT. It translates to CASSPMNSPLHF. V is TRBV4-2 and J is TRBJ1-6, with D hard to call. CDR1 and CDR2 from the germline V gene are LGHNA and YNFKEQ. The V end lost 4 bases, the J end lost 7 bases, and 5 bases lay between the germline ends. The CDR3 covers 12 residues.